One sample yielded the 14 T cell receptor beta chains listed below, sequenced in a study of early T cells in non-severe SARS-CoV-2 infection. TCRdb processed the 5' RACE reads anew with MiXCR; each CDR3 protein has one entry. Of roughly 20,000 distinct CDR3 sequences in the sample, around 3.5% were seen once. Sequencing was carried out using whole blood. The origin of the receptors is an adult who was a healthcare worker with PCR-confirmed SARS-CoV-2 infection or an uninfected control (not recorded which).

The genes are TRBV3-1 and TRBJ2-4; 9 bases fit TRBD2. The CDR3 is 17 amino acids. CDR1 and CDR2 from the germline V gene are LGHDT and YNNKEL (reference sequence). With 3 bases clipped from V and 4 bases from J, the junction kept 10 bases outside the gene matches. The chain's CDR3 is CASSHGSGGQLKNIQYF. The CDR3 DNA reads TGTGCCAGCAGCCACGGTAGCGGGGGACAGTTGAAAAACATTCAGTACTTC.

This clonotype was recorded at least ten times. The V call is TRBV15, the J call TRBJ1-2; the D gene is possibly TRBD1 (5 bases). This CDR3 is built from 16 residues. Germline V gives CDR1 LNHNV, CDR2 YYDKDF (reference sequence). Trimming took 5 bases from V and 8 from J, leaving 24 bases between them. The CDR3 bases are TGTGCCACCAGCGTACAAACCGGGACTTCTGCACGGGGCTACACCTTC. The encoded protein is CATSVQTGTSARGYTF.

This clonotype showed up just a few times. Sequence at one end of the junction differs from germline and may be a read error. The rearrangement joins TRBV27 to TRBJ1-3; 7 nucleotides line up with TRBD1. The CDR3 runs 14 residues. CDR1 MNHEY and CDR2 SMNVEV come from the germline V gene (reference sequence). In DNA form, the CDR3 reads TGTGCCAGCAGCCTACAGGGGTCTGAAAACACCATATATTTT. It translates to CASSLQGSENTIYF.

V usage is TRBV6-6 and J usage is TRBJ1-2, with D possibly being TRBD1 (5 bases). The CDR3 is made up of 15 amino acids. Trimming cost V 6 bases and J 3 bases, with 17 bases left between them. Germline V gene sequence: CDR1 MNHNY, CDR2 SVGAGI (reference sequence). Here the CDR3 DNA reads TGTGCCAGCAGAGGCGAGGAGAGGGGAGACTATGGCTACACCTTC. It translates to CASRGEERGDYGYTF.

This clonotype has more than one count but fewer than ten. V and J are TRBV20-1 and TRBJ2-3; D is possibly TRBD1 or TRBD2 (5 bases each). CDR1 is DFQATT, CDR2 SNEGSKA, per germline (reference sequence). This CDR3 has 15 residues. The V and J ends lost 6 bases and 0 bases respectively, with 16 bases between them. The CDR3 loop reads CSAPQGPLSTDTQYF. CDR3 DNA: TGCAGTGCGCCCCAGGGACCACTTAGCACAGATACGCAGTATTTT.

This clonotype turned up a few times. This chain links TRBV3-1 with TRBJ2-3, with 10 positions matching TRBD2. J lost 2 bases, V lost 4 bases, and 6 bases had no gene match. The germline gives CDR1 LGHDT, CDR2 YNNKEL (reference sequence). CDR3 length: 16 residues. This CDR3 reads CASSLRTSGYTDTQYF. The CDR3, as DNA: TGTGCCAGCAGCCTTCGGACTAGCGGCTACACAGATACGCAGTATTTT.

The table lists this clonotype with a few counts. The gene calls are TRBV4-2 and TRBJ2-1; 8 bases are shared with TRBD2. With 1 base clipped from V and 6 bases from J, the junction kept 11 bases outside the gene matches. Germline V gives CDR1 LGHNA, CDR2 YNFKEQ. The CDR3 consists of 17 residues. This CDR3 is CASSQGAVAGGSNEQFF. The CDR3 bases are TGTGCCAGCAGCCAAGGAGCGGTGGCGGGGGGATCCAATGAGCAGTTCTTC.

V is TRBV9 and J is TRBJ2-5; maybe TRBD1 (5 bases). Deletions cut 0 bases from V and 5 bases from J, with 11 bases between. The CDR3 is 14 residues long. Germline V gene lookup returns CDR1 SGDLS and CDR2 YYNGEE. CDR3 DNA: TGTGCCAGCAGCGTAGCAGGGTTGGAGGAGACCCAGTACTTC. Its protein is CASSVAGLEETQYF.

The table lists this clonotype with many counts. The V call is TRBV24-1, the J call TRBJ1-1, with TRBD1 matching 8 bases. The CDR3 has 14 residues. V lost 5 bases to trimming and J lost 3 bases; unmatched junction nucleotides: 4. Germline CDR1 is KGHDR and CDR2 is SFDVKD. Written as DNA, the CDR3 is TGTGCCACCAGTGGGACAGGGCTTTACACTGAAGCTTTCTTT. This encodes CATSGTGLYTEAFF.

The J gene is TRBJ1-2, the V gene TRBV2; D is possibly TRBD1 (5 bases). Looked up from germline, CDR1 is SNHLY and CDR2 is FYNNEI. With 6 bases removed from V and 5 bases from J, the gap between germline ends came to 16 bases. The CDR3 is 14 residues long. Written as DNA, the CDR3 is TGTGCCAGCAGCCCGGCCAGGGAATTTTATGGCTACACCTTC. This codes for CASSPAREFYGYTF.

This clonotype was seen at least ten times. This rearrangement joins TRBV28 to TRBJ1-1; D remains ambiguous. In germline, CDR1 is MDHEN, CDR2 SYDVKM. This CDR3 contains 13 residues. Trimming removed 6 bases at V and 4 bases at J, with 12 bases between. CDR3 nucleotides: TGTGCCAGCAGAGTGGAGCCTTTCACTGAAGCTTTCTTT. Translating it yields CASRVEPFTEAFF.

This clonotype was recorded many times. This chain joins TRBV18 and TRBJ2-7, with 8 bases aligning to TRBD2. Per the germline V gene, CDR1 is KGHSH and CDR2 is LQKENI. The CDR3 is 14 residues long. Trimming at V came to 3 bases and at J to 4 bases, leaving 5 bases not matched to a gene. CDR3 in DNA: TGTGCCAGCTCACCCGGCGGGGGGCTTTACGAGCAGTACTTC. Protein: CASSPGGGLYEQYF.

This clonotype was seen many times. The genes are TRBV5-1 and TRBJ1-5, with D possibly matching TRBD1 (6 bases). CDR3 length: 13 residues. V dropped 4 bases and J dropped 4 bases, with 9 bases sitting between them. Germline CDR1 and CDR2: SGHRS and YFSETQ. In nucleotides, the CDR3 is TGCGCCAGCAGCCGGGACACTAATCAGCCCCAGCATTTT. Translated, it gives CASSRDTNQPQHF. Supplemented by reference TRBV5-1 and TRBJ1-5, the full variable domain reads KAGVTQTPRYLIKTRGQQVTLSCSPISGHRSVSWYQQTPGQGLQFLFEYFSETQRNKGNFPGRFSGRQFSNSRSEMNVSTLELGDSALYLCASSRDTNQPQHFGDGTRLSIL.

The table lists this clonotype with many counts. This chain uses TRBV4-3 with TRBJ2-2; D is uncertain. CDR3 length: 16 amino acids. The germline gives CDR1 LGHNA, CDR2 YSLEER. V lost 0 bases and J 5 bases, leaving 13 bases between the germline ends. CDR3 sequence: CASSQDATLRTGELFF. The DNA of the CDR3 is TGCGCCAGCAGCCAAGACGCCACCCTGAGGACCGGGGAGCTGTTTTTT.